The 27 T cell receptor beta chains presented below share a single source sample, sequenced in a study of blood T cell repertoires in COVID-19. Data came from immunoSEQ multiplex PCR; TCRdb stores just in-frame clones and leaves some out. The data hold about 130,000 clones, with roughly 84% observed a single time. Sequencing was carried out using peripheral blood. The receptors here all came from a woman of 80 years or more with acute or convalescent COVID-19.

J is TRBJ1-4 and V is TRBV5-1; D ambiguous. The CDR3 runs 16 residues. Trimming stripped 4 bases from V and 7 bases from J, with 20 bases between. Looked up from germline, CDR1 is SGHRS and CDR2 is YFSETQ. CDR3 residues: CASSRRQKGSGEKLFF. CDR3 coding DNA: TGCGCCAGCAGCCGCCGGCAGAAAGGATCGGGTGAAAAACTGTTTTTT.

This rearrangement joins TRBV6-5 to TRBJ1-1; D is unresolved. There are 12 residues in the CDR3. Germline V lookup: CDR1 MNHEY, CDR2 SVGAGI. Trimming stripped 6 bases from V and 7 bases from J, with 12 bases between. The DNA for the CDR3 is TGTGCCAGCAGCCGAGGTCGTATTGAAGCTTTCTTT. This sequence encodes CASSRGRIEAFF.

J is TRBJ2-3 and V is TRBV19; 9 nucleotides agree with TRBD2. From germline, CDR1 is LNHDA and CDR2 SQIVND (reference sequence). The CDR3 spans 16 residues. The trim removed 4 bases at V and 0 bases at J, leaving 5 bases unmatched. DNA for the CDR3: TGTGCCAGTAGTAGGGCTAGCGGGACTAGCACAGATACGCAGTATTTT. Its translation is CASSRASGTSTDTQYF.

V is TRBV5-4 and J is TRBJ2-3, with 7 bases matching TRBD1. Germline lookup yields CDR1 SGHNT and CDR2 YYREEE (reference sequence). The V and J ends lost 0 bases and 0 bases, in that order; junction bases with no gene match: 4. This CDR3 contains 16 residues. CDR3 nucleotide sequence: TGTGCCAGCAGCTTGGCCAAGGGGGCTAGCACAGATACGCAGTATTTT. Its protein product is CASSLAKGASTDTQYF.

In this sample, this clone turned up once. The V call is TRBV9, the J call TRBJ2-1; D is possibly TRBD2 (5 bases). Germline CDR1 reads SGDLS; CDR2 reads YYNGEE. Trimming cost V 0 bases and J 5 bases, with 12 bases left between them. The CDR3 covers 15 residues. CDR3 sequence (DNA): TGTGCCAGCAGCGTAGAACTAGTTTCCCACAATGAGCAGTTCTTC. The encoded protein is CASSVELVSHNEQFF.

This clone was observed a few times. The V gene is TRBV6-5, the J gene TRBJ1-1; D is unresolved. The CDR3 extends over 15 amino acids. Germline V gives CDR1 MNHEY, CDR2 SVGAGI. Trimming cost V 2 bases and J 1 base, with 11 bases left between them. The CDR3 DNA is TGTGCCAGCAGTTACAAGATGACATCGAACACTGAAGCTTTCTTT. This sequence encodes CASSYKMTSNTEAFF.

The chain carries TRBV7-8 and TRBJ2-5; maybe TRBD2 (7 bases). Germline loops: CDR1 SGHVS, CDR2 FQNEAQ. CDR3 length: 17 amino acids. V was cut by 2 bases and J by 7 bases, with 23 bases left in between. The CDR3 region has the DNA TGTGCCAGCAGCTTAAGGGAGACAGGATACTCGGGGGGGACCCAGTACTTC. This gives the protein CASSLRETGYSGGTQYF.

The rearrangement uses TRBV3-1 (or the pseudogene TRBV3-2) and TRBJ1-1; TRBD1 agrees at 7 bases. The V segment lost 5 bases and the J segment 4 bases; nucleotides outside the gene matches: 16. In germline, CDR1 is LGHDT, CDR2 YNNKEL (reference sequence). This CDR3 comprises 17 residues. For the CDR3, the DNA is TGTGCCAGCAGCTTCCACCGTTCCCAGGGGGAGATCACTGAAGCTTTCTTT. Translation: CASSFHRSQGEITEAFF.

This CDR3 reads CAWSEFGTTSSYNEQFF. CDR3 nucleotide sequence: TGTGCCTGGAGTGAGTTCGGAACTACGAGCTCCTACAATGAGCAGTTCTTC. The gene calls are TRBV30 and TRBJ2-1; D is uncertain. Germline loops: CDR1 GTSNPN, CDR2 SVGIG (reference sequence). The length of the CDR3 is 17 residues. V was cut by 1 base and J by 0 bases, with 16 bases left in between.

This clone has just one count. This chain uses TRBV19 with TRBJ1-5; no clear D. Trimming shortened V by 3 bases and J by 3 bases, and 9 bases separated the two germline ends. The CDR3 totals 14 residues. The V gene's germline CDR1 is LNHDA and CDR2 SQIVND (reference sequence). CDR3 amino acids: CASSIPGNNQPQHF. Here the CDR3 DNA reads TGTGCCAGTAGTATTCCGGGGAACAATCAGCCCCAGCATTTT.

This chain uses TRBV7-2 with TRBJ1-3; D gene unclear. From germline, CDR1 is SGHTA and CDR2 FQGNSA. Trimming took off 2 bases at V and 2 bases at J, with 10 bases between the two ends. CDR3 size: 15 residues. The DNA of the CDR3 is TGTGCCAGCAGCTTACGAGAAGTTACTGGAAACACCATATATTTT. Translation gives CASSLREVTGNTIYF.

The rearrangement links TRBV18 to TRBJ2-7; tentative D call: TRBD2 (6 bases). Looked up from germline, CDR1 is KGHSH and CDR2 is LQKENI. The CDR3 is 12 residues long. V gave up 3 bases and J gave up 4 bases, with 7 bases separating them. For the CDR3, the DNA is TGTGCCAGCTCACCTGGGGGGTACGAGCAGTACTTC. Translated: CASSPGGYEQYF.

The J gene is TRBJ2-1, the V gene TRBV4-3, with 10 bases aligning to TRBD2. Trimming removed 1 base from V and 2 bases from J; junction bases left unmatched: 2. This CDR3 has 16 residues. CDR1 and CDR2 (germline): LGHNA, YSLEER. In nucleotides, the CDR3 is TGCGCCAGCAGCCAAGGGACTAGCGGTGCCTACAATGAGCAGTTCTTC. Protein sequence: CASSQGTSGAYNEQFF.

V usage is TRBV7-8 and J usage is TRBJ2-7; tentatively, D is TRBD1 (6 bases). The CDR3 covers 14 residues. The ends were cut back, 5 bases at V and 7 bases at J, with 18 bases in the middle. The germline gives CDR1 SGHVS, CDR2 FQNEAQ. The CDR3: CASSPRTAQWEQYF. CDR3 nucleotide sequence: TGTGCCAGCAGCCCTAGGACAGCCCAGTGGGAGCAGTACTTC.

The gene calls are TRBV18 and TRBJ1-2; 7 bases are a match to TRBD1. The CDR3 totals 16 residues. Germline V CDR1 and CDR2: KGHSH, LQKENI. V was pared by 6 bases and J by 5 bases, with 15 bases of the junction left unmatched. CDR3 amino acids: CASSPTGDWAAYGYTF. CDR3 sequence (DNA): TGTGCCAGCTCGCCCACAGGGGATTGGGCTGCGTATGGCTACACCTTC. Looking up the rest from reference TRBV18 and TRBJ1-2 gives the full variable domain: NAGVMQNPRHLVRRRGQEARLRCSPMKGHSHVYWYRQLPEEGLKFMVYLQKENIIDESGMPKERFSAEFPKEGPSILRIQQVVRGDSAAYFCASSPTGDWAAYGYTFGSGTRLTVV.

V is TRBV11-2 and J is TRBJ2-3; 7 nucleotides align to TRBD2. This CDR3 is built from 16 residues. Unmatched junction bases numbered 13, after V lost 5 bases and J lost 5 bases. Germline CDR1 SGHAT, CDR2 FQNNGV. This chain's CDR3 is CASSPDSGGWEDTQYF. The CDR3 bases are TGTGCCAGCAGCCCCGATTCCGGGGGGTGGGAAGATACGCAGTATTTT.

The CDR3, as DNA: TGTGCCAGCAGCCCTGGGGGGTTGAAGAACACTGAAGCTTTCTTT. Translation gives CASSPGGLKNTEAFF. The chain employs TRBV7-2 and TRBJ1-1, with D tentatively TRBD1 (5 bases). From germline, CDR1 is SGHTA and CDR2 FQGNSA. The germline V and J ends were trimmed by 5 bases and 1 base, with 14 bases remaining between them. The CDR3 is 15 residues long.

The chain is built from TRBV9 and TRBJ1-6; the match to TRBD1 covers 10 bases. CDR3 length: 13 amino acids. The V gene end was trimmed by 7 bases and the J gene end by 9 bases; junction bases not matched to a gene: 4. CDR1 and CDR2 (germline): SGDLS, YYNGEE. The CDR3 loop is CASGQGVGSPLHF. Written as DNA, the CDR3 is TGTGCCAGCGGACAGGGGGTGGGTTCACCCCTCCACTTT.

V is TRBV11-3 and J is TRBJ2-3, with 9 positions matching TRBD1. Trimming at V came to 3 bases and at J to 0 bases, leaving 1 base not matched to a gene. Per the germline V gene, CDR1 is SGHNT and CDR2 is YENEEA. This CDR3 has 15 amino acids. CDR3 bases: TGTGCCAGCAGCTTGGACAGGGGTAGCACAGATACGCAGTATTTT. As protein: CASSLDRGSTDTQYF.

This chain joins TRBV7-9 and TRBJ2-7; D is perhaps TRBD2 (6 bases). Trimming left V 7 bases short and J 5 bases short, with 15 bases between. The germline gives CDR1 SEHNR, CDR2 FQNEAQ (reference sequence). The CDR3 contains 13 residues. In DNA form, the CDR3 reads TGTGCCAGCACCCCTCGGGGGTCGCACGAGCAGTACTTC. Its translation is CASTPRGSHEQYF.

This chain connects TRBV9 to TRBJ2-1; TRBD1 matches 7 bases. Trimming took 1 base from V and 2 from J; bases not matched to a gene: 9. Germline CDR1 is SGDLS and CDR2 is YYNGEE. The CDR3 covers 17 residues. The CDR3 DNA sequence: TGTGCCAGCAGCGTAAGGGGGCGACAGGGAGCCTACAATGAGCAGTTCTTC. Protein sequence: CASSVRGRQGAYNEQFF.

V is TRBV7-9 and J is TRBJ2-1, with 8 bases matching TRBD2. The CDR3 extends over 15 amino acids. Germline loops: CDR1 SEHNR, CDR2 FQNEAQ (reference sequence). The V and J ends lost 5 bases and 5 bases, in that order; junction bases with no gene match: 8. The CDR3 DNA reads as TGTGCCAGCAGCCCCACGCGGGGGGACAACAATGAGCAGTTCTTC. Amino acids: CASSPTRGDNNEQFF. Drawing the rest from reference TRBV7-9 and TRBJ2-1, the complete variable domain is DTGVSQNPRHKITKRGQNVTFRCDPISEHNRLYWYRQTLGQGPEFLTYFQNEAQLEKSRLLSDRFSAERPKGSFSTLEIQRTEQGDSAMYLCASSPTRGDNNEQFFGPGTRLTVL.

This clone came up once. The rearrangement uses TRBV6-2 or TRBV6-3 and TRBJ2-1, with 14 nucleotides matching TRBD2. CDR3 size: 17 residues. Germline loops: CDR1 MNHEY, CDR2 SVGEGT. The junction had 9 bases not matched to a gene; V was cut back by 2 bases and J by 9 bases. CDR3 in amino acids: CASSYRLAGGVVGEQFF. DNA of the CDR3: TGTGCCAGCAGTTACAGACTAGCGGGAGGGGTAGTCGGTGAGCAGTTCTTC.

This clone came up a few times. The rearrangement joins TRBV7-2 to TRBJ1-1; 7 positions match TRBD1. This CDR3 is built from 14 residues. The V gene's germline CDR1 is SGHTA and CDR2 FQGNSA. The J segment lost 4 bases and the V segment lost 1 base, leaving 3 bases of the junction unmatched. This chain's CDR3 is CASSLVGTVTEAFF. In DNA, the CDR3 is TGTGCCAGCAGCTTAGTGGGGACAGTCACTGAAGCTTTCTTT.

The rearrangement links TRBV10-1 to TRBJ2-5; 7 nucleotides line up with TRBD1. CDR1 and CDR2 (germline): WNHNN, SYGVQD (reference sequence). Losses at the gene ends were 0 bases for V and 7 bases for J; bases not matched to a gene: 5. CDR3 length equals 14 residues. CDR3 protein: CASSESGTAWTQYF. CDR3 coding DNA: TGCGCCAGCAGTGAGTCCGGGACAGCCTGGACCCAGTACTTC.

The chain uses TRBV6-6 and TRBJ1-5, with TRBD1 matching over 9 bases. The germline V gene encodes CDR1 MNHNY and CDR2 SVGAGI (reference sequence). The CDR3 consists of 14 residues. The trim removed 7 bases at V and 6 bases at J, leaving 7 bases unmatched. The CDR3 sequence is CASTQGTGRQPQHF. The CDR3 DNA sequence: TGTGCCAGCACCCAAGGGACAGGGCGTCAGCCCCAGCATTTT.

The chain carries TRBV19 and TRBJ1-5; D unclear. V was trimmed by 2 bases and J by 0 bases, leaving 5 bases between them. The germline gives CDR1 LNHDA, CDR2 SQIVND (reference sequence). The CDR3 loop spans 14 amino acids. The CDR3, as DNA: TGTGCCAGTAGTATAAATCTTAGCAATCAGCCCCAGCATTTT. Its translation is CASSINLSNQPQHF.